The rows below give T cell receptor beta chains drawn from one sample of a study of cytomegalovirus exposure and HLA in healthy donors. The assay was immunoSEQ multiplex PCR, and TCRdb's table has in-frame clones only and misses some. The sample lists about 130,000 clones, roughly 74% occurring once. The material sequenced was PBMCs. These receptors came from a male donor in good health and CMV-seronegative. CDR3s include the opening cysteine and the closing phenylalanine or tryptophan. Each record gives: J gene, clone size, D gene, V gene, CDR3 DNA, CDR3 protein. The D gene is left open where the match is weak. For some rows the clone size is stated as once, few or many, or as a class when expanded; others skip it.

>TRBJ2-7|.|.|TRBV25-1
TGTGCCAGCATAGGAGGGAGCCACGAGCAGTACTTC
CASIGGSHEQYF
>TRBJ1-4|.|TRBD1|TRBV28
TGTGCCAGCAGTCCTGGGACAGGCGGTGGGGAAAAACTGTTTTTT
CASSPGTGGGEKLFF
>TRBJ2-3|.|.|TRBV29-1
TGCAGCGTGGGGCTCAGCGGGTTCACAGATACGCAGTATTTT
CSVGLSGFTDTQYF
>TRBJ2-5|.|.|TRBV19
TGTGCCAGTAGACCCCGGGGACAAGAGACCCAGTACTTC
CASRPRGQETQYF
>TRBJ2-2|.|.|TRBV5-1
TGCGCCAGCAGCTTTACAGTCACCGGGGAGCTGTTTTTT
CASSFTVTGELFF
>TRBJ2-1|.|.|TRBV27
TGTGCCAGCAGTTTATGGTCCGTACAGGGTGGGAATGAGCAGTTCTTC
CASSLWSVQGGNEQFF
>TRBJ2-3|.|TRBD2|TRBV5-6
TGTGCCAGCAGCTTGCCGGGACTAGCGGGGGCGAGCACAGATACGCAGTATTTT
CASSLPGLAGASTDTQYF
>TRBJ2-2|.|.|TRBV29-1
TGCAGCGTTACCGGGACTGGGGCCTTCGGGGAGCTGTTTTTT
CSVTGTGAFGELFF
>TRBJ2-1|once|.|TRBV7-6
TGTGCCAGCAGACCCCGACTTCTCTCGTCCTACAATGAGCAGTTCTTC
CASRPRLLSSYNEQFF
>TRBJ1-5|.|TRBD1|TRBV7-9
TGTGCCAGCAGCTTAGCTGGTGGGACAGGCCCGTATAGCAATCAGCCCCAGCATTTT
CASSLAGGTGPYSNQPQHF
>TRBJ2-1|few|TRBD1|TRBV5-8
TGTGCCAGCAGCCGACAGGGGGCTCCTGAGCAGTTCTTC
CASSRQGAPEQFF
>TRBJ2-7|.|TRBD1|TRBV6-1
TGTGCCACCTTCAGGGGGACAGGGAGCTCCTACGAGCAGTACTTC
CATFRGTGSSYEQYF
>TRBJ2-1|.|TRBD1|TRBV7-9
TGTGCCAGCAGCCCCCGGGACAGGACTGTCAATGAGCAGTTCTTC
CASSPRDRTVNEQFF
>TRBJ2-2|.|TRBD2|TRBV11-2
TGTGCCAGCAGCGCGGCGGGACTAGCGAACACCGGGGAGCTGTTTTTT
CASSAAGLANTGELFF
>TRBJ1-2|once|.|TRBV15
TGTGCCACCAGCAGAGGAGAACTGCGAGGGATAGAAAACTATGGCTACACCTTC
CATSRGELRGIENYGYTF
>TRBJ2-1|.|TRBD2|TRBV7-9
TGTGCCAGCAGCTTGGGCCAGACGGGACTAGCGGGAAACAATGAGCAGTTCTTC
CASSLGQTGLAGNNEQFF
>TRBJ1-2|.|TRBD1|TRBV5-1
TGCGCCAGCAGCTTGGGACAGGGGGCCGGTGGCTACACCTTC
CASSLGQGAGGYTF
>TRBJ2-1|.|TRBD2|TRBV5-1
TGCGCCAGCAGCCCCGGGACTAGCTGGAGAGGGTACAATGAGCAGTTCTTC
CASSPGTSWRGYNEQFF
>TRBJ2-1|.|TRBD2|TRBV2
TGTGCCAGCAAAGGGACTAGTGAGTCGAATTATCAGTTCTTC
CASKGTSESNYQFF
>TRBJ2-7|once|.|TRBV7-9
TGTGCCAGCAGCTCAGAAACTAGCTACGAGCAGTACTTC
CASSSETSYEQYF
>TRBJ2-7|.|.|TRBV18
TGTGCCAGCTCACCAGCTAGATCCTACGAGCAGTACTTC
CASSPARSYEQYF
>TRBJ2-5|.|TRBD2|TRBV4-3
TGCGCTAGCAGCCAAGTCGGGGGGCAAGAGACCCAGTACTTC
CASSQVGGQETQYF
>TRBJ1-6|.|.|TRBV7-2
TGTGCCAGCAGCTTAGCGTTAACGGGTAATTCACCCCTCCACTTT
CASSLALTGNSPLHF
>TRBJ1-5|.|TRBD1|TRBV5-6
TGTGCCAGCAGTCATACAGGGGAGCGCAATCAGCCCCAGCATTTT
CASSHTGERNQPQHF
>TRBJ1-6|.|.|TRBV5-6
TGTGCCAGCAGCTTTGAGGCGGGGCTAGGTAATTCACCCCTCCACTTT
CASSFEAGLGNSPLHF
>TRBJ2-7|.|.|TRBV19
TGTGCCAGTAGCCGACAGGAAAGCTCCTACGAGCAGTACTTC
CASSRQESSYEQYF
>TRBJ2-5|.|TRBD2|TRBV28
TGTGCCAGCAGCCCCGGGACTAGAAGAGAGACCCAGTACTTC
CASSPGTRRETQYF
>TRBJ2-3|.|.|TRBV7-9
TGTGCCAGCAGCTTAGATCGGCTAGTTGCAGATACGCAGTATTTT
CASSLDRLVADTQYF
>TRBJ2-2|.|TRBD2|TRBV7-2
TGTGCCAGCAGGGTCGGGGCTGGGCGGGAGTTGGACACCGGGGAGCTGTTTTTT
CASRVGAGRELDTGELFF
>TRBJ1-2|few|.|TRBV9
TGTGCCAGCAGCGCTTCGGAGGGCTACACCTTC
CASSASEGYTF
>TRBJ1-5|.|.|TRBV7-2
TGTGCCAGCAGCTTAGTCGGGAGGCAGCCCCAGCATTTT
CASSLVGRQPQHF
>TRBJ2-2|.|.|TRBV4-3
TGCGCCAGCAGCCCTAAACTCACCGGGGAGCTGTTTTTT
CASSPKLTGELFF
>TRBJ1-1|.|TRBD1|TRBV5-4
TGTGCCAGCAGCAAGGGGGCGGTCACTGAAGCTTTCTTT
CASSKGAVTEAFF
>TRBJ2-1|.|TRBD2|TRBV18
TGTGCCAGCTCACCACGGAGAGGGGCGGGAGGGGATGAGCAGTTCTTC
CASSPRRGAGGDEQFF
>TRBJ1-4|.|TRBD1|TRBV28
TGTGCCAGCAGTTTTTATTTACAGGGGAATGAAAAACTGTTTTTT
CASSFYLQGNEKLFF
>TRBJ2-2|once|.|TRBV7-3
TGTGCCAGCAGCCCGGACAGCCTGACCGGGGAGCTGTTTTTT
CASSPDSLTGELFF
>TRBJ2-1|.|TRBD2|TRBV7-8
TGTGCCAGCAGCTTAGATCTGAGGGCGGGGGGTGGAAGATACAATGAGCAGTTCTTC
CASSLDLRAGGGRYNEQFF
>TRBJ1-1|.|.|TRBV28
TGTGCCAGCTCAATAAACAGGGCGCAGGACACTGAAGCTTTCTTT
CASSINRAQDTEAFF
>TRBJ2-2|.|.|TRBV27
TGTGCCAGCAGTCTCCGTAGATTAGGAGCTACGAACACCGGGGAGCTGTTTTTT
CASSLRRLGATNTGELFF
>TRBJ2-7|.|TRBD2|TRBV28
TGTGCCAGCAGTTTAGGCGGGAGAGGGTACGAGCAGTACTTC
CASSLGGRGYEQYF
>TRBJ1-1|once|.|TRBV2
TGTGCCAGCAGTGAATTCGGACAACCGAACACTGAAGCTTTCTTT
CASSEFGQPNTEAFF
>TRBJ2-2|.|TRBD1|TRBV5-4
TGTGCCAGCAGCTACAGGACAGGGTTCACCGGGGAGCTGTTTTTT
CASSYRTGFTGELFF
>TRBJ1-2|.|.|TRBV7-2
TGTGCCAGCAGCTTAGCAGCCCGATCAAACTATGGCTACACCTTC
CASSLAARSNYGYTF
>TRBJ1-2|.|TRBD1|TRBV5-4
TGTGCCAGCAGCTTAAAAACAGGGGAAGCTGTCTATGGCTACACCTTC
CASSLKTGEAVYGYTF
>TRBJ2-2|.|.|TRBV7-9
TGTGCCAGCAGCTCCCAACTAGCGAACACCGGGGAGCTGTTTTTT
CASSSQLANTGELFF
>TRBJ2-5|.|TRBD2|TRBV11-2
TGTGCCAGCCACCTCGGGACTAGCGGGAGAGGAGAGACCCAGTACTTC
CASHLGTSGRGETQYF
>TRBJ2-2|few|TRBD1|TRBV11-2
TGTGCCAGCAGCTTAGTTACGACAGGGACCGGGGAGCTGTTTTTT
CASSLVTTGTGELFF
>TRBJ2-5|.|TRBD2|TRBV27
TGTGCCAGCAGTTTTTCTAGCGGGGGTGAGACCCAGTACTTC
CASSFSSGGETQYF
>TRBJ1-2|.|TRBD1|TRBV7-2
TGTGCCAGCAGCGCCAGGACAGGGGGGGGCTATGGCTACACCTTC
CASSARTGGGYGYTF
>TRBJ1-5|.|.|TRBV6-1
TGTGCCAGCATCGGGTGGGAAGGGGGCAATCAGCCCCAGCATTTT
CASIGWEGGNQPQHF
>TRBJ1-1|.|.|TRBV18
TGTGCCAGCTCACCCGAGCAGGGCTATATGAACACTGAAGCTTTCTTT
CASSPEQGYMNTEAFF
>TRBJ2-7|.|.|TRBV5-8
TGTGCCAGCAGCTTAGACTATTCCTACGAGCAGTACTTC
CASSLDYSYEQYF
>TRBJ2-5|few|.|TRBV28
TGTGCCACCACCAGGGAGACCCAGTACTTC
CATTRETQYF
>TRBJ2-7|.|TRBD1|TRBV7-9
TGTGCCAGCAGCCCGGGACAGACGGGCCACGAGCAGTACTTC
CASSPGQTGHEQYF
>TRBJ2-2|.|TRBD2|TRBV6-5
TGTGCCAGCAGTTACTCTGCGGGAGCGAAGTCCGGGGAGCTGTTTTTT
CASSYSAGAKSGELFF